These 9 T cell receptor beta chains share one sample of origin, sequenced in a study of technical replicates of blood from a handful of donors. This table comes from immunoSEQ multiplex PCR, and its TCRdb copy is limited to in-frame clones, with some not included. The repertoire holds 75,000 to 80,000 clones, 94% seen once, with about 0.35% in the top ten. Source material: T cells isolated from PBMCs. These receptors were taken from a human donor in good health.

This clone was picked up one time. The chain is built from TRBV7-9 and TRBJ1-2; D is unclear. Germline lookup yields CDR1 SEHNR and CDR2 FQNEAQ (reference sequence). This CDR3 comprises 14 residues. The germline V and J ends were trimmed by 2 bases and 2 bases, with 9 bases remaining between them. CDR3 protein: CASSLFAANYGYTF. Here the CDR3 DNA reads TGTGCCAGCAGCTTATTTGCAGCGAACTATGGCTACACCTTC.

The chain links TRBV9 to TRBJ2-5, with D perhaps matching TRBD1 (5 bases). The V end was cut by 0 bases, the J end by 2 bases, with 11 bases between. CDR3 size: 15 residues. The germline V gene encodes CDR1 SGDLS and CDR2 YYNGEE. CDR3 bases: TGTGCCAGCAGCGTAGGGGGCAGGCCTCAAGAGACCCAGTACTTC. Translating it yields CASSVGGRPQETQYF.

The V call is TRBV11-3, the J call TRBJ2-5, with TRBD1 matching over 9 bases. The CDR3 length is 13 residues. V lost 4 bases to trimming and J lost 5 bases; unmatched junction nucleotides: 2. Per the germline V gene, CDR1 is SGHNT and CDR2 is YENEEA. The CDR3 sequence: CASSSGTGETQYF. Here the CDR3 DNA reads TGTGCCAGCAGCTCCGGGACAGGGGAGACCCAGTACTTC.

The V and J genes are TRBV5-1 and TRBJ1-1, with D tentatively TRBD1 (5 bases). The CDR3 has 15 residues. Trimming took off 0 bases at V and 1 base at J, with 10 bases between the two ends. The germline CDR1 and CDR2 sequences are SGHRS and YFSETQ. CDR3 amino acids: CASSLAGGGNTEAFF. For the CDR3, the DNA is TGCGCCAGCAGCTTGGCGGGGGGAGGGAACACTGAAGCTTTCTTT.

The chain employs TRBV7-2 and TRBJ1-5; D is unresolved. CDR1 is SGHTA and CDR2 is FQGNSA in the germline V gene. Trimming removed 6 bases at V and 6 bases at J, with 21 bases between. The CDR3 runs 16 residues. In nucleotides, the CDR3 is TGTGCCAGCAGTCTAGTCCGGTTTAGCAGTCCTCAGCCCCAGCATTTT. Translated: CASSLVRFSSPQPQHF.

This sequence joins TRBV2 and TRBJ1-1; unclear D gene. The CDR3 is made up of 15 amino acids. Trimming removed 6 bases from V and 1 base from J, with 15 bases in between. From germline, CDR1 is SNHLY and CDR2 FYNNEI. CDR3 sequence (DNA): TGTGCCAGCAGCTACACCCTACGGGAGAACACTGAAGCTTTCTTT. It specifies CASSYTLRENTEAFF.

The CDR3 region is CASSPYRSSYNEQFF. In nucleotides, the CDR3 is TGCGCCAGCAGCCCGTACAGGTCCTCCTACAATGAGCAGTTCTTC. The chain has TRBV4-3 and TRBJ2-1, with D possibly matching TRBD1 (5 bases). V lost 4 bases and J 0 bases, leaving 10 bases between the germline ends. CDR3 length: 15 amino acids. Per the germline V gene, CDR1 is LGHNA and CDR2 is YSLEER.

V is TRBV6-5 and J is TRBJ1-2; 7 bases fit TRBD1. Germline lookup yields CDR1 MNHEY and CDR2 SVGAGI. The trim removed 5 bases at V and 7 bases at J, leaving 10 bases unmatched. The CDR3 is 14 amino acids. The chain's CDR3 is CASSKTDRVRGYTF. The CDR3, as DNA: TGTGCCAGCAGTAAAACCGACAGGGTGCGTGGCTACACCTTC.

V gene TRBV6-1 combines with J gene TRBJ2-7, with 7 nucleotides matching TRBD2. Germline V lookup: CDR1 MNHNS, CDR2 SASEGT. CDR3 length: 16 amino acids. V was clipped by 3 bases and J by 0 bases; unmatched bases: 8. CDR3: CASSEPKGGSSYEQYF. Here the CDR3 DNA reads TGTGCCAGCAGTGAGCCTAAGGGAGGGTCCTCCTACGAGCAGTACTTC.